This paragraph covers one T cell receptor (beta chain) sequence. This specimen belongs to a study of blood T cell repertoires in COVID-19. Whole-study context: Samples representing acute and convalescent COVID-19 were sourced from the United States, Italy and Spain.

Sequencing used immunoSEQ multiplex PCR; TCRdb keeps in-frame clones, though not all of them. This table has around 45,000 clones, about 91% appearing once. V was pared by 6 bases and J by 0 bases, with 9 bases between. CDR1 is SQVTM, CDR2 ANQGSEA, per germline. This CDR3 has 13 residues. Sequencing was performed on peripheral blood. This receptor was obtained from a man aged 60-69 years with active COVID-19. The chain uses TRBV29-1 and TRBJ2-4, with a tentative D call TRBD1 (5 bases). The CDR3 sequence is CSVKGLAKNIQYF. CDR3 coding DNA: TGCAGCGTCAAGGGGTTAGCCAAAAACATTCAGTACTTC.